The clone carrying this TCR beta chain was seen only a few times. Its antigen is unknown. Trimming removed 1 base at V and 5 bases at J, with 9 bases between. This CDR3 contains 14 residues. The V gene's germline CDR1 is MNHEY and CDR2 SMNVEV (reference sequence). Primers used in a second PCR of about 7 to 11 cycles were a sample-barcoded 5' primer and a J-beta primer mix. TCRdb re-analysed the 5' RACE reads in MiXCR, keeping a single row per CDR3 protein. The sample holds about 540,000 distinct CDR3 sequences, approximately 25% seen once. This sample stems from a study of blood T cells in healthy people across ages. Looking at the study overall: Capturing about one barcoded beta molecule per two T cells was achieved by template switching. General study results and limits: In older individuals, TCR beta diversity per million T cells was lower, falling roughly linearly with age.

These data were likewise used in another study, on T cells of mothers and their children. As that report states: For cDNA synthesis, the complete extracted RNA was used (roughly 1.5 ug per 15 ul). Related mother and child pairs showed slightly greater overlap (not significant) than unrelated pairs did.

This receptor was identified in a boy aged 10-17 years in good health. The sequencing sample was made of blood. This chain joins TRBV27 and TRBJ1-5, with D tentatively TRBD1 (6 bases). The CDR3 reads CASSLLSGDQPQHF. CDR3 in DNA: TGTGCCAGCAGTTTATTGTCAGGGGATCAGCCCCAGCATTTT.